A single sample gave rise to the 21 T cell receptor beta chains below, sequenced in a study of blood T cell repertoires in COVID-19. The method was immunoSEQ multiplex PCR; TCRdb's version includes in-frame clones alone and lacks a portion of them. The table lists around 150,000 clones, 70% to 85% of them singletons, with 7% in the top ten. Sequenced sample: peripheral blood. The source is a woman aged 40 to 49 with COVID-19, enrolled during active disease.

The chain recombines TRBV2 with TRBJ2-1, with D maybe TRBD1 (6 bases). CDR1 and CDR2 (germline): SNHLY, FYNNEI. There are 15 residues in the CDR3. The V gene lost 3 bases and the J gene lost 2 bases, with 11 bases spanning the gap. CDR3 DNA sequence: TGTGCCAGCAGTGAGGAGGACAGCCCCTACAATGAGCAGTTCTTC. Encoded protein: CASSEEDSPYNEQFF.

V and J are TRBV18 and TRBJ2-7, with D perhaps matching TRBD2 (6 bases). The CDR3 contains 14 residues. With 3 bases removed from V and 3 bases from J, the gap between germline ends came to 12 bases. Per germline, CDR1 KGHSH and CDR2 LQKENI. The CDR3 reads CASSPRETNYEQYF. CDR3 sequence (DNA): TGTGCCAGCTCACCCCGGGAGACAAACTACGAGCAGTACTTC. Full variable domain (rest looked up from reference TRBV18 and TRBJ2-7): NAGVMQNPRHLVRRRGQEARLRCSPMKGHSHVYWYRQLPEEGLKFMVYLQKENIIDESGMPKERFSAEFPKEGPSILRIQQVVRGDSAAYFCASSPRETNYEQYFGPGTRLTVT.

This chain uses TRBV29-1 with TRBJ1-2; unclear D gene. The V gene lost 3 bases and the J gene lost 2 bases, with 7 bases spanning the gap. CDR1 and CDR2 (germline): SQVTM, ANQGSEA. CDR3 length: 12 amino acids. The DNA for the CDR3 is TGCAGCGTTGATTCGGTGAACTATGGCTACACCTTC. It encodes CSVDSVNYGYTF.

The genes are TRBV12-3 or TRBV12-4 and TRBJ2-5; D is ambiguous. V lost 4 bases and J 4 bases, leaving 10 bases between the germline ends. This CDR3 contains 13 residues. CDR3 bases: TGTGCCAGCAGTTCGGTTGATACAGAGACCCAGTACTTC. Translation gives CASSSVDTETQYF.

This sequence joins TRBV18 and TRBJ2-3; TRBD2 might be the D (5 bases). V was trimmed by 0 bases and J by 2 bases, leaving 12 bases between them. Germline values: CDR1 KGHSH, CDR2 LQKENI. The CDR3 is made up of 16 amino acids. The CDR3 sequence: CASSPPLATDTDTQYF. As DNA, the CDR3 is TGTGCCAGCTCACCACCGCTAGCCACAGACACAGATACGCAGTATTTT.

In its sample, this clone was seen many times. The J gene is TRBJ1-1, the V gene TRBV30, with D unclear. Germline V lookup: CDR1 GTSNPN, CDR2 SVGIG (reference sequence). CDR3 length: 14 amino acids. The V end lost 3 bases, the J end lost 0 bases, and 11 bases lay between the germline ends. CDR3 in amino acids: CAWRLAGLNTEAFF. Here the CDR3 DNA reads TGTGCCTGGAGGTTGGCGGGCTTGAACACTGAAGCTTTCTTT.

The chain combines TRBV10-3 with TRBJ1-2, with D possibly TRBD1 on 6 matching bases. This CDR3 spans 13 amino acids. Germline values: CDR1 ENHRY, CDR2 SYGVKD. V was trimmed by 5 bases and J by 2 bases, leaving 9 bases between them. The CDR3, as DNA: TGTGCCATCAGTCAGGGGTTAAACTATGGCTACACCTTC. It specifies CAISQGLNYGYTF.

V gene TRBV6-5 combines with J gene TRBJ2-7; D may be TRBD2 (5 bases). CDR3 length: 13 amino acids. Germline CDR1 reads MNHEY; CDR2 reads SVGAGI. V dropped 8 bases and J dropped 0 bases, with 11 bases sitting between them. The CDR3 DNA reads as TGTGCCAGCCGGGGTAGCAGCTCCTACGAGCAGTACTTC. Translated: CASRGSSSYEQYF.

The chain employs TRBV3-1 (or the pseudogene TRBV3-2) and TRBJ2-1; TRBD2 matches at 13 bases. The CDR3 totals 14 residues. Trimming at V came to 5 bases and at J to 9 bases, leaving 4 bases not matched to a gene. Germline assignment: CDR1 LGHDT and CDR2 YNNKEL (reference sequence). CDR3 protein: CASSTGLAGFEQFF. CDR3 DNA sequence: TGTGCCAGCAGCACGGGACTAGCGGGGTTTGAGCAGTTCTTC.

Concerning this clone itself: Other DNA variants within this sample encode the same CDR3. CDR3 coding DNA: TGTGCCAGCGCTGCACAACCTTATAATTCACCCCTCCACTTT. It encodes CASAAQPYNSPLHF. This sequence joins TRBV6-5 and TRBJ1-6; D is uncertain. Trimming took 8 bases from V and 4 from J, leaving 12 bases between them. In germline, CDR1 is MNHEY, CDR2 SVGAGI. This CDR3 spans 14 amino acids.

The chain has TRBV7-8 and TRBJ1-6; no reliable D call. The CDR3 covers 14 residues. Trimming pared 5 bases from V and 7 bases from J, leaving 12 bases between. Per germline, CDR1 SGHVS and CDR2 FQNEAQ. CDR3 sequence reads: CASSPRLFNSPLHF. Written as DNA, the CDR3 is TGTGCCAGCAGCCCCCGACTGTTCAATTCACCCCTCCACTTT. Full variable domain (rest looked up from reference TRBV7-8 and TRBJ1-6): GAGVSQSPRYKVAKRGQDVALRCDPISGHVSLFWYQQALGQGPEFLTYFQNEAQLDKSGLPSDRFFAERPEGSVSTLKIQRTQQEDSAVYLCASSPRLFNSPLHFGNGTRLTVT.

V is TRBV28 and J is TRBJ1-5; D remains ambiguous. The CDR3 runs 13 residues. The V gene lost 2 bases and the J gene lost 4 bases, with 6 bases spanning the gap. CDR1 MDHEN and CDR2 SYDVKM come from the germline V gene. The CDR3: CASSLPSNQPQHF. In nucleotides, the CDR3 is TGTGCCAGCAGTTTACCGTCGAATCAGCCCCAGCATTTT. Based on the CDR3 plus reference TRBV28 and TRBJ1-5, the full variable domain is DVKVTQSSRYLVKRTGEKVFLECVQDMDHENMFWYRQDPGLGLRLIYFSYDVKMKEKGDIPEGYSVSREKKERFSLILESASTNQTSMYLCASSLPSNQPQHFGDGTRLSIL.

DNA of the CDR3: TGTGCCAGCAGCCAAACAGGGTTGGGCGAGCAGTACTTC. It specifies CASSQTGLGEQYF. V gene TRBV7-6 combines with J gene TRBJ2-7; the D gene is possibly TRBD1 (6 bases). Looked up from germline, CDR1 is SGHVS and CDR2 is FNYEAQ. The CDR3 consists of 13 residues. V lost 5 bases and J 6 bases, leaving 14 bases between the germline ends.

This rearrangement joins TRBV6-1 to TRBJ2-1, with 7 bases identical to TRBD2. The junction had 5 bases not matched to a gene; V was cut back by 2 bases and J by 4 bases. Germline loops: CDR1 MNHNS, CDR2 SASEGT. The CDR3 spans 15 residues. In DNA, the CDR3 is TGTGCCAGCAGTGAACACGCGGGAGTGTACAATGAGCAGTTCTTC. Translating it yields CASSEHAGVYNEQFF.

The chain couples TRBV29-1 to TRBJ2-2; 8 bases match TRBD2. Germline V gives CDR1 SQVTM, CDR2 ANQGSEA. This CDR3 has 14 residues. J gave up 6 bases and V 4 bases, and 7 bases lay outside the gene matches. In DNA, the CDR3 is TGCAGCGTTGTTGGGACTAGAGTCCCCGGGGAGCTGTTTTTT. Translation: CSVVGTRVPGELFF.

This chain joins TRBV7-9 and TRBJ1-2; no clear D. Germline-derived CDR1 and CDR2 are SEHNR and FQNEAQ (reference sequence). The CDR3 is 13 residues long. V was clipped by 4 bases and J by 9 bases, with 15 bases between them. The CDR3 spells CASSSIPVLRYTF. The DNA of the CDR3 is TGTGCCAGCAGCTCAATACCGGTGCTTCGCTACACCTTC.

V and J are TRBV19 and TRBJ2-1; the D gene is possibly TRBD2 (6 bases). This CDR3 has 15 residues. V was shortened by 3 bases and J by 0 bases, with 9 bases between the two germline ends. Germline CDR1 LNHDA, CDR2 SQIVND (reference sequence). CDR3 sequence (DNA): TGTGCCAGTAGTATCGGCGGGAACTCCTACAATGAGCAGTTCTTC. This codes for CASSIGGNSYNEQFF.

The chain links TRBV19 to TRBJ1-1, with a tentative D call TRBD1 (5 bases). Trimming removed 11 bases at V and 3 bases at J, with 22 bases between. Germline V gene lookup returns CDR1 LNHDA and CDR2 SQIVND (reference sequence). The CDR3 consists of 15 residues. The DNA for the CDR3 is TGTGCCTCCGGGCGCGGGACGGGCCCCTACACTGAAGCTTTCTTT. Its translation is CASGRGTGPYTEAFF.

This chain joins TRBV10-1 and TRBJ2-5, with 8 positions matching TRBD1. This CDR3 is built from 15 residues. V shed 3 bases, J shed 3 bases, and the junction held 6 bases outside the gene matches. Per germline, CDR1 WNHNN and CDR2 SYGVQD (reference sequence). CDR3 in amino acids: CASSDTGTGEETQYF. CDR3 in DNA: TGCGCCAGCAGTGATACCGGGACAGGTGAAGAGACCCAGTACTTC.

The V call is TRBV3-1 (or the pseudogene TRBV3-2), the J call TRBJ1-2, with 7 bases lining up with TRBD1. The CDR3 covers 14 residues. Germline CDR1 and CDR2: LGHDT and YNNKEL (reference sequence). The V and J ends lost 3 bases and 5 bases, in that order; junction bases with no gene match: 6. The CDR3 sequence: CASSHGDRYYGYTF. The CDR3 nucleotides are TGTGCCAGCAGCCACGGGGACAGATATTATGGCTACACCTTC.

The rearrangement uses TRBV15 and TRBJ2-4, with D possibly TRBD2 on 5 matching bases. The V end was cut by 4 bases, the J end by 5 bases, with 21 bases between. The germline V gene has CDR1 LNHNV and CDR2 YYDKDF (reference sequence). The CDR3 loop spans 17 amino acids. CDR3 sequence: CATSKNRGRRLENIQYF. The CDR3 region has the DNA TGTGCCACCAGCAAAAACCGAGGGAGAAGGTTGGAAAACATTCAGTACTTC.